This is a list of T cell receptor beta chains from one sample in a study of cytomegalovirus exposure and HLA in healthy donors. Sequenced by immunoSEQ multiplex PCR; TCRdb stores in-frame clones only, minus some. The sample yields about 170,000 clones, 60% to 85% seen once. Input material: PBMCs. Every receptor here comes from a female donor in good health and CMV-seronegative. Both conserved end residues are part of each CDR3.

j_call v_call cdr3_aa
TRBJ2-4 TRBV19 CASSTSGQRNSQYF
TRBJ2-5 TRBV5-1 CASRIFGEGETQYF
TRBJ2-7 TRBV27 CASSFLQGGGYEQYF
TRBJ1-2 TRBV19 CASSIPGRGDNYGYTF
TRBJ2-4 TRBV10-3 CAATSGRGGDSQYF
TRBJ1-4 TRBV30 CAWMGLNEKLFF
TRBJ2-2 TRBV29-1 CSIDRGLNTGELFF
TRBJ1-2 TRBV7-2 CASSRTGYQDGYTF
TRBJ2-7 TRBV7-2 CASSRGGGNYEQYF
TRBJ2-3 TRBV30 CAWSTRGAPNTQYF
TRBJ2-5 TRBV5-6 CASSLILAGGQETQYF
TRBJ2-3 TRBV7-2 CASTPTSGRGDTQYF
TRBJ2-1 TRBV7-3 CASSPMGGGTYNEQFF
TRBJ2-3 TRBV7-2 CASSLLGATDTQYF
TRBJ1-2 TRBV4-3 CASSQGTTETTNYGYTF
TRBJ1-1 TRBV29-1 CSAARGIGTEAFF
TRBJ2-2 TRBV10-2 CASSARLAGDTGELFF
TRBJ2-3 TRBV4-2 CASSQARGSRTDTQYF
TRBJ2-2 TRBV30 CAWSGGLNTGELFF